This paragraph covers one TCR beta chain sequence. This sample was included in a study of blood T cell repertoires in COVID-19. Across the study: Sites across the United States, Italy and Spain contributed samples from acute and convalescent COVID-19.

Deletions cut 1 base from V and 8 bases from J, with 11 bases between. Germline V gene sequence: CDR1 SGHTA, CDR2 FQGNSA. CDR3 length equals 14 residues. Original processing methods: Estimation of nucleated cell counts was performed using reference gene primer amplification. Method: immunoSEQ multiplex PCR; TCRdb's copy keeps in-frame clones and lacks some. V and J calls and clone size are given by that table; D and trimming were obtained from the DNA. The sample contains a few hundred thousand clones, approximately 89% of which appear only once. This chain joins TRBV7-2 and TRBJ1-4; D perhaps matches TRBD1 (5 bases). The source material was peripheral blood. The receptor's source is a woman aged 25 to 45 with COVID-19, enrolled during active disease. The CDR3 spells CASSLGHGGEKLFF. CDR3 coding DNA: TGTGCCAGCAGCTTAGGCCATGGGGGGGAAAAACTGTTTTTT.